The rows below give T cell receptor beta chains drawn from one sample of a study of CD8+CD57+ T cells in acquired aplastic anemia. TCRdb re-derived calls from the reads in MiXCR, one entry per CDR3 protein. The data contain approximately 300,000 distinct CDR3 sequences, 45% to 65% of them singletons. What was sequenced was sorted CD4+, CD8+, or CD8+CD57+ T cells (not recorded which) from PBMCs. Receptors were obtained from a human donor with aplastic anemia. The CDR3 runs from the conserved cysteine through the conserved F or W. The D gene is left open where the match is weak. Not all rows give a size; the values are once, few, many and, for expanded clones, a class.

J gene,CDR3 length,V gene,clone size,D gene,CDR3 protein,CDR3 DNA
TRBJ1-6,14,TRBV5-1,NA,NA,CASSFADYTSPLHF,TGCGCCAGCAGCTTTGCAGACTACACCTCACCCCTCCACTTT
TRBJ2-1,19,TRBV5-6,NA,TRBD2,CASSQNAQLASGSLDEQFF,TGTGCCAGCAGCCAGAACGCGCAATTGGCTAGCGGGAGTCTCGATGAGCAGTTCTTC
TRBJ2-2,16,TRBV7-2,NA,TRBD1,CASSFPGQVLTGELFF,TGTGCCAGCAGCTTTCCGGGACAGGTTCTCACCGGGGAGCTGTTTTTT
TRBJ2-1,11,TRBV19,few,NA,CASNGGREQFF,TGTGCCAGTAACGGGGGGCGTGAGCAGTTCTTC
TRBJ1-3,17,TRBV15,large,NA,CATSREHRLSSGNTIYF,TGTGCCACCAGCAGAGAGCACAGGCTGAGCTCTGGAAACACCATATATTTT
TRBJ1-6,16,TRBV6-1,NA,NA,CASSEPDWTDNSPLHF,TGTGCCAGCAGTGAACCCGATTGGACGGATAATTCACCCCTCCACTTT
TRBJ2-3,15,TRBV15,NA,TRBD1,CATSTIGTVADTQYF,TGTGCCACCAGCACCATCGGGACAGTCGCAGATACGCAGTATTTT
TRBJ2-1,16,TRBV2,NA,TRBD2,CASRRSSGGTYNEQFF,TGTGCCAGCAGGCGTTCTAGCGGGGGGACCTACAATGAGCAGTTCTTC
TRBJ2-1,15,TRBV2,many,TRBD2,CASRGLAQSYNEQFF,TGTGCCAGCAGGGGACTAGCGCAATCCTACAATGAGCAGTTCTTC
TRBJ2-1,13,TRBV9,NA,NA,CASSAVSYNEQFF,TGTGCCAGCAGCGCGGTCTCCTACAATGAGCAGTTCTTC
TRBJ2-2,13,TRBV30,many,NA,CAWSVNSPGELFF,TGTGCCTGGAGTGTAAATTCTCCCGGGGAGCTGTTTTTT
TRBJ1-2,20,TRBV7-8,NA,NA,CASSSPGVDSRRPADYGYTF,TGTGCCAGCAGCTCCCCCGGGGTGGACAGCCGACGGCCCGCAGACTATGGCTACACCTTC
TRBJ1-4,16,TRBV7-6,few,NA,CASSLSPGRAGEKLFF,TGTGCCAGCAGCTTAAGTCCGGGCAGGGCAGGAGAAAAACTGTTTTTT
TRBJ2-2,12,TRBV7-3,many,NA,CASRSATGELFF,TGTGCCAGCAGGTCAGCCACCGGGGAGCTGTTTTTT
TRBJ2-7,13,TRBV12-3/TRBV12-4,NA,TRBD2,CASSLARGGEQYF,TGTGCCAGCAGTTTAGCGCGGGGGGGCGAGCAGTACTTC
TRBJ2-5,15,TRBV7-2,NA,TRBD2,CASSTLGTRRETQYF,TGTGCCAGCAGCACCCTAGGGACTAGGAGAGAGACCCAGTACTTC
TRBJ1-1,14,TRBV5-1,NA,NA,CASSLIQGRTEAFF,TGCGCCAGCAGCTTGATACAGGGAAGGACTGAAGCTTTCTTT
TRBJ2-1,18,TRBV15,many,TRBD2,CATSIGLATPLVLNEQFF,TGTGCCACCAGCATCGGACTAGCGACCCCCCTGGTTTTAAATGAGCAGTTCTTC
TRBJ2-5,12,TRBV20-1,NA,NA,CSARDQGETQYF,TGCAGTGCTAGAGATCAGGGGGAGACCCAGTACTTC
TRBJ2-2,16,TRBV9,NA,NA,CASSVVPGDSGGELFF,TGTGCCAGCAGCGTAGTCCCGGGAGATTCAGGCGGGGAGCTGTTTTTT
TRBJ2-7,15,TRBV29-1,NA,NA,CSVEDSTSSSYEQYF,TGCAGCGTTGAGGACAGCACTTCCAGCTCCTACGAGCAGTACTTC
TRBJ1-1,15,TRBV6-1,NA,TRBD1,CASSEADRGNTEAFF,TGTGCCAGCAGTGAAGCGGACAGGGGGAACACTGAAGCTTTCTTT
TRBJ1-6,17,TRBV20-1,many,NA,CSAREARVSSYNSPLHF,TGCAGTGCTAGAGAGGCAAGGGTGAGCTCCTATAATTCACCCCTCCACTTT
TRBJ2-7,15,TRBV5-6,NA,TRBD1,CASSSVGTGEQSQYF,TGTGCCAGCAGCTCGGTGGGGACAGGGGAACAGTCGCAGTACTTC
TRBJ2-5,13,TRBV10-3,NA,NA,CAIRQGGEETQYF,TGTGCCATCAGGCAGGGGGGTGAAGAGACCCAGTACTTC
TRBJ2-5,14,TRBV5-4,NA,NA,CASSRGAPQETQYF,TGTGCCAGCAGCCGCGGGGCTCCCCAAGAGACCCAGTACTTC
TRBJ1-1,14,TRBV20-1,few,NA,CSAKNPTDNTEAFF,TGCAGTGCGAAGAACCCAACGGACAACACTGAAGCTTTCTTT
TRBJ2-2,15,TRBV25-1,NA,TRBD1,CASSRGQEDTGELFF,TGTGCCAGCAGTCGGGGACAGGAAGACACCGGGGAGCTGTTTTTT
TRBJ1-2,11,TRBV6-1,NA,NA,CASSEGGSYTF,TGTGCCAGCAGCGAGGGGGGTAGCTACACCTTC
TRBJ2-2,14,TRBV5-4,once,NA,CASSLESGFGELFF,TGTGCCAGCAGCTTGGAATCGGGCTTCGGGGAGCTGTTTTTT
TRBJ1-3,14,TRBV10-3,NA,NA,CAISELGLVNTIYF,TGTGCCATCAGTGAGTTGGGGCTGGTAAACACCATATATTTT
TRBJ1-6,15,TRBV7-8,few,TRBD1,CASSRQGAGISPLHF,TGTGCCAGCAGCAGACAGGGGGCCGGGATTTCACCCCTCCACTTT
TRBJ2-2,12,TRBV20-1,NA,NA,CSVQANTGELFF,TGCAGTGTTCAGGCTAACACCGGGGAGCTGTTTTTT
TRBJ1-2,15,TRBV6-1,many,NA,CASSEASGVYYGYTF,TGTGCCAGCAGTGAGGCCTCAGGGGTTTACTATGGCTACACCTTC
TRBJ2-3,13,TRBV20-1,once,NA,CSARDPISVTQYF,TGCAGTGCTAGAGACCCCATCTCAGTTACGCAGTATTTT
TRBJ1-1,16,TRBV7-9,NA,NA,CASTFSGATMNTEAFF,TGTGCCAGCACTTTCTCTGGAGCCACGATGAACACTGAAGCTTTCTTT
TRBJ2-7,15,TRBV5-8,NA,NA,CASSRDQRASYEQYF,TGTGCCAGCTCCAGGGACCAGCGTGCCTCCTACGAGCAGTACTTC
TRBJ1-5,15,TRBV6-1,few,TRBD1,CAIRTGTGTNQPQHF,TGTGCCATCAGAACCGGGACAGGGACCAATCAGCCCCAGCATTTT
TRBJ2-7,16,TRBV3-1,many,TRBD1,CASSRSGTGVIYEQYF,TGTGCCAGCAGCCGTTCCGGGACAGGGGTCATCTACGAGCAGTACTTC
TRBJ2-5,14,TRBV20-1,NA,TRBD2,CSASAREGQETQCF,TGCAGTGCTAGCGCTCGGGAGGGCCAAGAGACCCAGTGCTTC